The 27 T cell receptor beta chains listed next were all sequenced from one sample in a study of OX40 agonist ivuxolimab in advanced cancers. The repertoire was sequenced with immunoSEQ multiplex PCR; TCRdb's copy has only in-frame clones and lacks some. This sample carries about 110,000 clones, approximately 90% of them seen once, and the ten largest clones take 0.45% to 0.5%. The sequences come from CD4+ or CD8+ T cells sorted from blood, collected in a trial of the OX40 agonist ivuxolimab. The receptors come from an adult with an advanced solid tumor such as melanoma, head and neck, liver or kidney cancer.

The chain has TRBV11-2 and TRBJ2-2; tentative D call: TRBD2 (6 bases). In germline, CDR1 is SGHAT, CDR2 FQNNGV. Between the trimmed V and J ends, which lost 2 bases and 0 bases, there was a span of 16 bases. This CDR3 has 18 amino acids. CDR3 DNA sequence: TGTGCCAGCAGCTTACCCGGGAGTGATCGATCGAACACCGGGGAGCTGTTTTTT. Translation gives CASSLPGSDRSNTGELFF. Looking up the rest from reference TRBV11-2 and TRBJ2-2 gives the full variable domain: EAGVAQSPRYKIIEKRQSVAFWCNPISGHATLYWYQQILGQGPKLLIQFQNNGVVDDSQLPKDRFSAERLKGVDSTLKIQPAKLEDSAVYLCASSLPGSDRSNTGELFFGEGSRLTVL.

The rearrangement joins TRBV7-6 to TRBJ1-4; D gene ambiguous. This CDR3 has 15 amino acids. From germline, CDR1 is SGHVS and CDR2 FNYEAQ. Trimming shortened V by 5 bases and J by 3 bases, and 13 bases separated the two germline ends. Here the CDR3 reads CASSGPRTANEKLFF. The CDR3 coding sequence is TGTGCCAGCAGCGGACCTCGTACGGCTAATGAAAAACTGTTTTTT.

The rearrangement uses TRBV5-6 and TRBJ2-5, with D unclear. Germline V gene lookup returns CDR1 SGHDT and CDR2 YYEEEE. V gave up 4 bases and J gave up 4 bases, with 11 bases separating them. The length of the CDR3 is 13 residues. Here the CDR3 DNA reads TGTGCCAGCAGCCGGACGGATATAGAGACCCAGTACTTC. Amino acids: CASSRTDIETQYF.

The chain employs TRBV4-3 and TRBJ2-2; tentatively, D is TRBD1 or TRBD2 (5 bases each). The CDR3 length is 17 residues. Germline-derived CDR1 and CDR2 are LGHNA and YSLEER. V dropped 4 bases and J dropped 1 base, with 16 bases sitting between them. CDR3 sequence (DNA): TGCGCCAGCAGCCGTACTACCGGGACGGGGAACACCGGGGAGCTGTTTTTT. Its protein product is CASSRTTGTGNTGELFF.

This chain joins TRBV2 and TRBJ1-3, with D hard to call. V gave up 4 bases and J gave up 4 bases, with 5 bases separating them. Germline V lookup: CDR1 SNHLY, CDR2 FYNNEI. The length of the CDR3 is 12 residues. This chain's CDR3 is CASSVDGNTIYF. The CDR3 coding sequence is TGTGCCAGCAGTGTAGACGGAAACACCATATATTTT.

The chain uses TRBV10-1 and TRBJ1-5; D unclear. CDR1 is WNHNN, CDR2 SYGVQD, per germline (reference sequence). Trimming cost V 0 bases and J 6 bases, with 9 bases left between them. The CDR3 is 14 amino acids. The CDR3 bases are TGCGCCAGCAGTGAGTCTGGGTTTTCTCAGCCCCAGCATTTT. Its protein product is CASSESGFSQPQHF.

The genes are TRBV30 and TRBJ2-7, with TRBD1 matching 7 bases. The germline V gene encodes CDR1 GTSNPN and CDR2 SVGIG (reference sequence). V trimming: 3 bases; J trimming: 3 bases; junction bases outside the gene matches: 8. The CDR3 covers 14 residues. The CDR3 sequence is CAWRSWGQLYEQYF. The CDR3 coding sequence is TGTGCCTGGAGGTCATGGGGACAGCTCTACGAGCAGTACTTC.

The V call is TRBV7-2, the J call TRBJ1-6, with 8 positions matching TRBD1. CDR1 SGHTA and CDR2 FQGNSA come from the germline V gene. The CDR3 is made up of 14 amino acids. V shed 2 bases and J 9 bases; nucleotides not matched to a gene: 3. The CDR3 nucleotides are TGTGCCAGCAGCTTACCAGGGGGCATTTCACCCCTCCACTTT. Residues: CASSLPGGISPLHF. Looking up the rest from reference TRBV7-2 and TRBJ1-6 gives the full variable domain: GAGVSQSPSNKVTEKGKDVELRCDPISGHTALYWYRQSLGQGLEFLIYFQGNSAPDKSGLPSDRFSAERTGGSVSTLTIQRTQQEDSAVYLCASSLPGGISPLHFGNGTRLTVT.

The CDR3 region is CALHRVQTDTQYF. CDR3 bases: TGTGCCTTACACAGGGTTCAAACAGATACGCAGTATTTT. The gene calls are TRBV30 and TRBJ2-3; D is perhaps TRBD1 (6 bases). CDR1 is GTSNPN and CDR2 is SVGIG in the germline V gene (reference sequence). This CDR3 comprises 13 residues. V lost 7 bases and J 3 bases, leaving 14 bases between the germline ends. The whole variable domain, remainder taken from reference TRBV30 and TRBJ2-3, is SQTIHQWPATLVQPVGSPLSLECTVEGTSNPNLYWYRQAAGRGLQLLFYSVGIGQISSEVPQNLSASRPQDRQFILSSKKLLLSDSGFYLCALHRVQTDTQYFGPGTRLTVL.

The genes are TRBV9 and TRBJ1-3; D is ambiguous. V was trimmed by 0 bases and J by 0 bases, leaving 7 bases between them. This CDR3 region has 15 residues. The germline V gene has CDR1 SGDLS and CDR2 YYNGEE. The CDR3 here is CASSVEWGSGNTIYF. CDR3 nucleotide sequence: TGTGCCAGCAGCGTAGAATGGGGCTCTGGAAACACCATATATTTT.

The CDR3 protein is CASRWDRSAFF. The CDR3 nucleotides are TGTGCCAGCAGGTGGGACCGGTCGGCTTTCTTT. This chain connects TRBV6-1 to TRBJ1-1; D is possibly TRBD1 (5 bases). Trimming left V 6 bases short and J 11 bases short, with 13 bases between. Germline CDR1 reads MNHNS; CDR2 reads SASEGT. This CDR3 contains 11 residues.

The genes are TRBV7-2 and TRBJ1-1; D is unclear. The germline V gene has CDR1 SGHTA and CDR2 FQGNSA. CDR3 length: 15 amino acids. V lost 2 bases and J lost 1, with 11 bases in between. CDR3 amino acids: CASSLLAVPNTEAFF. The CDR3 DNA reads TGTGCCAGCAGCTTACTAGCCGTCCCGAACACTGAAGCTTTCTTT.

This chain joins TRBV9 and TRBJ1-4; D call uncertain. Germline V lookup: CDR1 SGDLS, CDR2 YYNGEE. The CDR3 has 13 residues. V lost 2 bases to trimming and J lost 7 bases, with 9 bases between them. The CDR3 here is CASSVSDVEKLFF. The CDR3 bases are TGTGCCAGCAGCGTCTCGGACGTTGAAAAACTGTTTTTT.

This rearrangement joins TRBV6-5 to TRBJ2-3; D unresolved. Germline assignment: CDR1 MNHEY and CDR2 SVGAGI. Trimming stripped 4 bases from V and 3 bases from J, with 14 bases between. This CDR3 is 15 amino acids long. The CDR3 region is CASSSGSPFTDTQYF. The CDR3, as DNA: TGTGCCAGCAGTTCCGGGTCCCCTTTTACAGATACGCAGTATTTT.

V gene TRBV9 combines with J gene TRBJ1-6; D is undetermined. The V gene's germline CDR1 is SGDLS and CDR2 YYNGEE. V was cut by 1 base and J by 9 bases, with 14 bases left in between. The CDR3 is 15 amino acids. The CDR3 bases are TGTGCCAGCAGCGTATTACCCTCCGGACGTTCACCCCTCCACTTT. Translating it yields CASSVLPSGRSPLHF.

The rearrangement links TRBV28 to TRBJ2-6, with D tentatively TRBD1 or TRBD2 (5 bases each). The length of the CDR3 is 17 residues. CDR1 is MDHEN and CDR2 is SYDVKM in the germline V gene. With 5 bases removed from V and 3 bases from J, the gap between germline ends came to 17 bases. CDR3 nucleotide sequence: TGTGCCAGCAGTCAACAAGCCTCTGGGGGTGGGGCCAACGTCCTGACTTTC. Protein product: CASSQQASGGGANVLTF.

The chain links TRBV7-2 to TRBJ2-3; 10 bases align to TRBD2. CDR1 is SGHTA, CDR2 FQGNSA, per germline. The CDR3 is 16 amino acids. The junction had 7 bases not matched to a gene; V was cut back by 5 bases and J by 2 bases. The CDR3 spells CASSPILAGSTDTQYF. In DNA form, the CDR3 reads TGTGCCAGCAGCCCGATACTAGCGGGGTCCACAGATACGCAGTATTTT.

The chain has TRBV7-2 and TRBJ2-5; TRBD1 aligns across 9 bases. Germline CDR1 reads SGHTA; CDR2 reads FQGNSA. The CDR3 is 14 residues long. The V gene end was trimmed by 5 bases and the J gene end by 3 bases; junction bases not matched to a gene: 4. As DNA, the CDR3 is TGTGCCAGCAGCCCCACAGGGGGCGAAGAGACCCAGTACTTC. It yields the protein CASSPTGGEETQYF.

This clone was seen a handful of times. This chain links TRBV2 with TRBJ1-3; D is unresolved. V lost 4 bases, J lost 4 bases, and 8 bases lay in between. The CDR3 is 13 residues long. Per germline, CDR1 SNHLY and CDR2 FYNNEI. CDR3 in amino acids: CASSVLAGNTIYF. As DNA, the CDR3 is TGTGCCAGCAGTGTTCTGGCCGGAAACACCATATATTTT.

The chain carries TRBV5-5 and TRBJ2-3; D not certain. The CDR3 consists of 12 residues. V gave up 4 bases and J gave up 3 bases, with 6 bases separating them. CDR1 is SGHKS, CDR2 YYEKEE, per germline (reference sequence). In DNA form, the CDR3 reads TGTGCCAGCAGCCATGATACAGATACGCAGTATTTT. Protein product: CASSHDTDTQYF.

J is TRBJ1-4 and V is TRBV30; no clear D. Germline V gene sequence: CDR1 GTSNPN, CDR2 SVGIG (reference sequence). The CDR3 has 15 residues. The V and J ends lost 6 bases and 7 bases respectively, with 21 bases between them. CDR3 in DNA: TGTGCCTGCAATACCCTCTCCGGGAGTGCTGAAAAACTGTTTTTT. This encodes CACNTLSGSAEKLFF.

The gene calls are TRBV28 and TRBJ1-1, with 7 bases aligning to TRBD1. With 9 bases clipped from V and 4 bases from J, the junction kept 5 bases outside the gene matches. Germline V gene lookup returns CDR1 MDHEN and CDR2 SYDVKM. This CDR3 contains 12 residues. CDR3 bases: TGTGCCAGTCACAGGGGAGGCACTGAAGCTTTCTTT. Encoded protein: CASHRGGTEAFF. The whole variable domain, remainder taken from reference TRBV28 and TRBJ1-1, is DVKVTQSSRYLVKRTGEKVFLECVQDMDHENMFWYRQDPGLGLRLIYFSYDVKMKEKGDIPEGYSVSREKKERFSLILESASTNQTSMYLCASHRGGTEAFFGQGTRLTVV.

The chain recombines TRBV6-6 with TRBJ1-1; D is perhaps TRBD1 (6 bases). The germline V and J ends were trimmed by 2 bases and 11 bases, with 9 bases remaining between them. Germline V gene data show CDR1 as MNHNY and CDR2 as SVGAGI (reference sequence). CDR3 length equals 11 residues. The CDR3 reads CASSYRGDAFF. DNA of the CDR3: TGTGCCAGCAGTTACAGGGGGGACGCTTTCTTT.

This clone was recorded once. Other DNA sequences in the sample encode the same CDR3. The chain recombines TRBV2 with TRBJ2-2, with 7 bases lining up with TRBD1. Germline values: CDR1 SNHLY, CDR2 FYNNEI. J gave up 3 bases and V 7 bases, and 11 bases lay outside the gene matches. This CDR3 region has 16 residues. The CDR3 coding sequence is TGTGCCAGCATAAAGGGGGCCTCCACTTACACCGGGGAGCTGTTTTTT. Residues: CASIKGASTYTGELFF.

The CDR3 nucleotides read TGTGCCAGCAGCTTTTCCTACTCCTACGAGCAGTACTTC. It encodes CASSFSYSYEQYF. J is TRBJ2-7 and V is TRBV5-4; no reliable D call. Trimming left V 2 bases short and J 0 bases short, with 6 bases between. CDR1 and CDR2 from the germline V gene are SGHNT and YYREEE (reference sequence). This CDR3 region has 13 residues. Filled out from reference TRBV5-4 and TRBJ2-7, the complete variable domain reads ETGVTQSPTHLIKTRGQQVTLRCSSQSGHNTVSWYQQALGQGPQFIFQYYREEENGRGNFPPRFSGLQFPNYSSELNVNALELDDSALYLCASSFSYSYEQYFGPGTRLTVT.

The chain employs TRBV5-1 and TRBJ1-2; perhaps TRBD1 as D (5 bases). CDR3 length: 15 residues. The V end lost 0 bases, the J end lost 6 bases, and 15 bases lay between the germline ends. The germline V gene has CDR1 SGHRS and CDR2 YFSETQ. CDR3 sequence: CASSLAGLRANGYTF. The CDR3 DNA follows: TGCGCCAGCAGCTTGGCCGGTCTCAGGGCGAATGGCTACACCTTC.

The chain carries TRBV5-1 and TRBJ2-3; possibly TRBD1 for D (6 bases). The germline V gene encodes CDR1 SGHRS and CDR2 YFSETQ. There are 14 residues in the CDR3. V lost 6 bases and J 0 bases, leaving 11 bases between the germline ends. As DNA, the CDR3 is TGCGCCAGCATTAGGGACACAAGCACAGATACGCAGTATTTT. Encoded protein: CASIRDTSTDTQYF.